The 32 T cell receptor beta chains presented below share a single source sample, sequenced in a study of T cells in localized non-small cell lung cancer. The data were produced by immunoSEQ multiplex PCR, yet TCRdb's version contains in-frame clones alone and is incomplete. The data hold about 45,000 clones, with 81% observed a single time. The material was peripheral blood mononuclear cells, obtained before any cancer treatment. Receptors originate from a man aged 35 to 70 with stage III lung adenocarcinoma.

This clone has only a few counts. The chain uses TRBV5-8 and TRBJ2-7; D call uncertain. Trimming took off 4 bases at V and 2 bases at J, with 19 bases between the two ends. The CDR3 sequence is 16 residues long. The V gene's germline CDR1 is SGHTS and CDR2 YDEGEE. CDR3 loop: CASSIKGRLTAYEQYF. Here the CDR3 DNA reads TGTGCCAGCAGCATCAAAGGACGGCTCACCGCCTACGAGCAGTACTTC.

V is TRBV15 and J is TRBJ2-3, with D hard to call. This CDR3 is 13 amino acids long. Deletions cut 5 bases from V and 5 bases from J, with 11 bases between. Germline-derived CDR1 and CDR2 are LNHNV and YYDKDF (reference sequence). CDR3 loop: CATSHSPLDTQYF. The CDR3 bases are TGTGCCACCAGCCACTCACCCCTAGATACGCAGTATTTT.

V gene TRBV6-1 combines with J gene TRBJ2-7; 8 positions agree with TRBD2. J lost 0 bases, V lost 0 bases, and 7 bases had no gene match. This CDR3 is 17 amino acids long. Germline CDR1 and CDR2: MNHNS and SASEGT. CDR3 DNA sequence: TGTGCCAGCAGTGAAGCCTTAGCGGGGACCATCTCCTACGAGCAGTACTTC. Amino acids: CASSEALAGTISYEQYF.

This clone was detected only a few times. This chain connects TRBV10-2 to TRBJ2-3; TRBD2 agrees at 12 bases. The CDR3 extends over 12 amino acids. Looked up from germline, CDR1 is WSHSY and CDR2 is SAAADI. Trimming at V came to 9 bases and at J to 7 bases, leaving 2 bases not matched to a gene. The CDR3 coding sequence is TGCGCCAGTCTAGCGGGGGGGAATACGCAGTATTTT. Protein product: CASLAGGNTQYF.

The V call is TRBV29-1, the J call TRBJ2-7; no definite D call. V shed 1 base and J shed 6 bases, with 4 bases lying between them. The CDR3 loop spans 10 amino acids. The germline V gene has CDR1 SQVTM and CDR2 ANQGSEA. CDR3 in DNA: TGCAGCGTTGAAGCAGGCGAGCAGTACTTC. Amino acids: CSVEAGEQYF.

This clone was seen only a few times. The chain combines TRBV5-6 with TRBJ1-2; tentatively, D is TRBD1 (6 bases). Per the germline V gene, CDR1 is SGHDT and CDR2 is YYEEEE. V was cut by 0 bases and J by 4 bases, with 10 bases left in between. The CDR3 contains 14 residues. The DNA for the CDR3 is TGTGCCAGCAGCTTGGGTCGACAGGCCTATGGCTACACCTTC. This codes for CASSLGRQAYGYTF.

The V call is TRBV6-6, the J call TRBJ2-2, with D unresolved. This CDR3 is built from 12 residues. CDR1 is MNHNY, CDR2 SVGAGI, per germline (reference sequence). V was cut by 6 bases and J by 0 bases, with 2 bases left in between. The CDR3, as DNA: TGTGCCAGCAGGGCGAACACCGGGGAGCTGTTTTTT. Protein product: CASRANTGELFF.

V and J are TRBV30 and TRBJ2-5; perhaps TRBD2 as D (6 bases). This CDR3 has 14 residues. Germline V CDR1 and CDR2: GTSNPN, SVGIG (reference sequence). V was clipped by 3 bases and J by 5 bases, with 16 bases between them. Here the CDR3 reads CAWREGGGWETQYF. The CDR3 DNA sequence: TGTGCCTGGAGGGAGGGCGGCGGTTGGGAGACCCAGTACTTC.

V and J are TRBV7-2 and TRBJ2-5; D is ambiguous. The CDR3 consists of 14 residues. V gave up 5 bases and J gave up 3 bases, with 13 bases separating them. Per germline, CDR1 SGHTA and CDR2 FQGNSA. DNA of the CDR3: TGTGCCAGCAGCCCGAATCGCGGAAAAGAGACCCAGTACTTC. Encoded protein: CASSPNRGKETQYF. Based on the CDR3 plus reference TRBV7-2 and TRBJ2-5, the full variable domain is GAGVSQSPSNKVTEKGKDVELRCDPISGHTALYWYRQSLGQGLEFLIYFQGNSAPDKSGLPSDRFSAERTGGSVSTLTIQRTQQEDSAVYLCASSPNRGKETQYFGPGTRLLVL.

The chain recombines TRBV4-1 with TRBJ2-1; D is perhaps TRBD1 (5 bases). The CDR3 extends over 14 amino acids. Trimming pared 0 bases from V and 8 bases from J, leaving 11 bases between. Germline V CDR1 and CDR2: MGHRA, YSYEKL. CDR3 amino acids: CASSQEVRAHEQFF. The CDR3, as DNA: TGCGCCAGCAGCCAAGAAGTCAGGGCCCATGAGCAGTTCTTC.

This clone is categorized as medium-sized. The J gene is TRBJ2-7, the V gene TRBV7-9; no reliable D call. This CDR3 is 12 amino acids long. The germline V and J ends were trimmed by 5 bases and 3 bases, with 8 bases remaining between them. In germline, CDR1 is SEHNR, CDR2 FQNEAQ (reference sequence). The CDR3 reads CASSPGFYEQYF. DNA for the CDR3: TGTGCCAGCAGCCCCGGGTTCTACGAGCAGTACTTC.

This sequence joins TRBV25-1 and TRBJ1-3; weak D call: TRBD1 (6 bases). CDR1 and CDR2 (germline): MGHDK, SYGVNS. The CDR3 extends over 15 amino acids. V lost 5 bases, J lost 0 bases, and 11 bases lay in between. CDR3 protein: CASSRGQFSGNTIYF. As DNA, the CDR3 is TGTGCCAGCAGTCGAGGACAGTTCTCTGGAAACACCATATATTTT.

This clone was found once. In nucleotides, the CDR3 is TGTGCCAGCAGCTTACCGGGACAGGGGGCATTCTACGAGCAGTACTTC. It codes for CASSLPGQGAFYEQYF. This chain uses TRBV11-2 with TRBJ2-7; 12 positions agree with TRBD1. The V gene's germline CDR1 is SGHAT and CDR2 FQNNGV. The CDR3 sequence is 16 residues long. The J segment lost 3 bases and the V segment lost 2 bases, leaving 5 bases of the junction unmatched.

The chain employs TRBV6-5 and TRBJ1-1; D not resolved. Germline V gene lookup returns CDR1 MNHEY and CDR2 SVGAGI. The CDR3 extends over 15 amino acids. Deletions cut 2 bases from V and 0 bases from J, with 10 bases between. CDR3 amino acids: CASSYPDNMNTEAFF. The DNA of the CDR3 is TGTGCCAGCAGTTACCCCGACAACATGAACACTGAAGCTTTCTTT.

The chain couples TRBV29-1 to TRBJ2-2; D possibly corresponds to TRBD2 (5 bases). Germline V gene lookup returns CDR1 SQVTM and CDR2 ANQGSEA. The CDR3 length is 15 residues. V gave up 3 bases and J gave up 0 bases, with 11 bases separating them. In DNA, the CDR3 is TGCAGCGTTGAGGAGGCAGGTTCGAACACCGGGGAGCTGTTTTTT. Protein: CSVEEAGSNTGELFF.

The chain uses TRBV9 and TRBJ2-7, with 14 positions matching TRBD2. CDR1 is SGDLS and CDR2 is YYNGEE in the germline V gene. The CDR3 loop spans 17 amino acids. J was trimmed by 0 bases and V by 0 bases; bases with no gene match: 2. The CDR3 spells CASSVGLAGGSSYEQYF. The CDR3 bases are TGTGCCAGCAGCGTAGGACTAGCGGGGGGGAGCTCCTACGAGCAGTACTTC.

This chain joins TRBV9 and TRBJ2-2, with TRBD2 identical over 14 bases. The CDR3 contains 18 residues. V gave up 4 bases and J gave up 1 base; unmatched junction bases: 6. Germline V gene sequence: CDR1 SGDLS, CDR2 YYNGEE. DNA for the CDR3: TGTGCCAGCAGCTTCCGACTAGCGGGGGGGAAGAACACCGGGGAGCTGTTTTTT. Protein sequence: CASSFRLAGGKNTGELFF.

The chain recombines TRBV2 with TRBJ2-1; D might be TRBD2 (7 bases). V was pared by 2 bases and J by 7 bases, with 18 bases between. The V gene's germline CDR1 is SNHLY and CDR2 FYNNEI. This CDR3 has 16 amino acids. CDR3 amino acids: CASSEISRGGRNEQFF. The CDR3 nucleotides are TGTGCCAGCAGTGAAATTAGTAGGGGGGGCCGGAATGAGCAGTTCTTC.

This CDR3 is CASSLTSGRYNEQFF. The CDR3 coding sequence is TGTGCCAGCAGCCTGACTAGCGGACGATACAATGAGCAGTTCTTC. This chain links TRBV4-2 with TRBJ2-1, with 9 bases identical to TRBD2. Germline assignment: CDR1 LGHNA and CDR2 YNFKEQ. The CDR3 sequence is 15 residues long. V shed 4 bases, J shed 4 bases, and the junction held 5 bases outside the gene matches.

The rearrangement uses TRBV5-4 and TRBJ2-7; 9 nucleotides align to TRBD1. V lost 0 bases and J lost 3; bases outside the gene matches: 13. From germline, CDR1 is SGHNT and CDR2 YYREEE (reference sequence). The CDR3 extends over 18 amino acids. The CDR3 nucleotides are TGTGCCAGCAGCTTGGCCCCCCGACAGGGGGGAAATCTCTACGAGCAGTACTTC. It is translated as CASSLAPRQGGNLYEQYF. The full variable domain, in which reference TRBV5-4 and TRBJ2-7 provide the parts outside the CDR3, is ETGVTQSPTHLIKTRGQQVTLRCSSQSGHNTVSWYQQALGQGPQFIFQYYREEENGRGNFPPRFSGLQFPNYSSELNVNALELDDSALYLCASSLAPRQGGNLYEQYFGPGTRLTVT.

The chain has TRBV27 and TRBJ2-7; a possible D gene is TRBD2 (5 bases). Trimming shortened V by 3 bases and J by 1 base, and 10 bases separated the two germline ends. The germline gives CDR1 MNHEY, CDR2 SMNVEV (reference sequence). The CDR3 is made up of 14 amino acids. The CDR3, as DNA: TGTGCCAGCAGTTTGGAACTAGGATCCTACGAGCAGTACTTC. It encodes CASSLELGSYEQYF.

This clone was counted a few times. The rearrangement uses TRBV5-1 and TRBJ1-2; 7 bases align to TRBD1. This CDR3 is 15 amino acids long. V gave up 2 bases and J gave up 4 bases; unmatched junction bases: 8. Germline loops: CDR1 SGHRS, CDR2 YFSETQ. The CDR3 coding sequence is TGCGCCAGCAGCTTTATAGCAGGGGGTCCCTATGGCTACACCTTC. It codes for CASSFIAGGPYGYTF.

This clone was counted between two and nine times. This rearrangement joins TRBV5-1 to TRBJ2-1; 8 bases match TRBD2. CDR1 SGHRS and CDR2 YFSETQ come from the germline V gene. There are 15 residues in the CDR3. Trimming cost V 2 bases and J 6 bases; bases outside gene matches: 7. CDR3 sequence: CASSFFSGGANEQFF. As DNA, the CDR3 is TGCGCCAGCAGCTTTTTCTCCGGGGGGGCCAATGAGCAGTTCTTC.

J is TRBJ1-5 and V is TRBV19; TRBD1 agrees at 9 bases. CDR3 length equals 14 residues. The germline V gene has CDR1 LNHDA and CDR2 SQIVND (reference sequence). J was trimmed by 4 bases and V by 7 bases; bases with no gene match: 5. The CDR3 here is CASTRTGENQPQHF. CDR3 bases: TGTGCCAGTACCCGGACAGGGGAGAATCAGCCCCAGCATTTT. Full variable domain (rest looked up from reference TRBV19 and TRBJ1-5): DGGITQSPKYLFRKEGQNVTLSCEQNLNHDAMYWYRQDPGQGLRLIYYSQIVNDFQKGDIAEGYSVSREKKESFPLTVTSAQKNPTAFYLCASTRTGENQPQHFGDGTRLSIL.

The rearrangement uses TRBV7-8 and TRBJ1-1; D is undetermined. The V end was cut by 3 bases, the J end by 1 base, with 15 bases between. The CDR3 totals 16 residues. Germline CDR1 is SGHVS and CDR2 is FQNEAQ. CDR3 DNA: TGTGCCAGCAGCTTCTCCGCGGGCCGGGGGAACACTGAAGCTTTCTTT. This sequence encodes CASSFSAGRGNTEAFF.

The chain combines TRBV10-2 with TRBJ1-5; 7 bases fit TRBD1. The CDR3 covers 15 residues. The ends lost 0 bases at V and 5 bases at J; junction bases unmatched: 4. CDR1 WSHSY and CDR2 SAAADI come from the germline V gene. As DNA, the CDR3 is TGCGCCAGCAGTGAGTCGAGAGACAGGGATCAGCCCCAGCATTTT. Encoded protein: CASSESRDRDQPQHF.

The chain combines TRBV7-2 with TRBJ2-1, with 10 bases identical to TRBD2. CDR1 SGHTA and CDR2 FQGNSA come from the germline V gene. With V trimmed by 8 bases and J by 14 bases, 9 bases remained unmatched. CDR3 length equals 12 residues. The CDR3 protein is CASYSLAGSEFF. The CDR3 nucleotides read TGTGCCAGCTATTCACTAGCGGGGTCGGAGTTCTTC.

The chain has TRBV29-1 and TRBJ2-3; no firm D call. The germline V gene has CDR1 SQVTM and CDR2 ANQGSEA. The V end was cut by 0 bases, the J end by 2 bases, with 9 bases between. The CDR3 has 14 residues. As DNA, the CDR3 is TGCAGCGTTGAAGAAGTAACAGACACAGATACGCAGTATTTT. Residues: CSVEEVTDTDTQYF.

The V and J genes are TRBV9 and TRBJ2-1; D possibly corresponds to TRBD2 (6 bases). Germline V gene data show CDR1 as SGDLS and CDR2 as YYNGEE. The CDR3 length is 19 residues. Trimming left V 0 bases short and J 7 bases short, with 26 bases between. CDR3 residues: CASSVDGDSGSALRNEQFF. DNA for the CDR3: TGTGCCAGCAGCGTAGATGGGGACTCTGGGTCCGCGCTACGAAATGAGCAGTTCTTC.

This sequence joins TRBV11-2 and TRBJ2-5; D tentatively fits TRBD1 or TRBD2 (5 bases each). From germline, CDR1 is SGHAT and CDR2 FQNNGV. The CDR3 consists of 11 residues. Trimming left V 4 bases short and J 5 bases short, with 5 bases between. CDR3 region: CASSWGETQYF. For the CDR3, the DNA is TGTGCCAGCAGCTGGGGGGAGACCCAGTACTTC.

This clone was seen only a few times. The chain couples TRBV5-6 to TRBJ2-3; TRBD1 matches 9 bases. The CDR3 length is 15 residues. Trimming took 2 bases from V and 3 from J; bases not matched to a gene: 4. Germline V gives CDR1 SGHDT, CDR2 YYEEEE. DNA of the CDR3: TGTGCCAGCAGCTTCGGACAGGGGTCAACAGATACGCAGTATTTT. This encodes CASSFGQGSTDTQYF. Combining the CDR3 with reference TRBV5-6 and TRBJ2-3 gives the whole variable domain DAGVTQSPTHLIKTRGQQVTLRCSPKSGHDTVSWYQQALGQGPQFIFQYYEEEERQRGNFPDRFSGHQFPNYSSELNVNALLLGDSALYLCASSFGQGSTDTQYFGPGTRLTVL.

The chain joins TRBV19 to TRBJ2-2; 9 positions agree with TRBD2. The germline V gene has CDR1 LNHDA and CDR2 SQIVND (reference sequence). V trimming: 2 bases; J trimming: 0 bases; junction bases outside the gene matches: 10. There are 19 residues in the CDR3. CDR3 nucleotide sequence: TGTGCCAGTAGTATAAGAAATAGCGGGGGACTATCGAACACCGGGGAGCTGTTTTTT. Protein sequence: CASSIRNSGGLSNTGELFF.